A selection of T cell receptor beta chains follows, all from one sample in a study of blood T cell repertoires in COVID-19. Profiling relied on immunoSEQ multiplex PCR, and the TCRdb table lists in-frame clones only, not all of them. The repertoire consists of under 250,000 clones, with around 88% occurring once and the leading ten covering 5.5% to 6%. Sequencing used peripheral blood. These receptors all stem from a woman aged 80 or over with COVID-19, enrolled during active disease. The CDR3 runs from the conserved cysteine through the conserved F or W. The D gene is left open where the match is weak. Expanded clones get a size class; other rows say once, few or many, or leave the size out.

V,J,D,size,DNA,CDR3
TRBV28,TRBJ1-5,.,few,TGTGCCAGCAGCTCCGGTTGGAGGAGCAATCAGCCCCAGCATTTT,CASSSGWRSNQPQHF
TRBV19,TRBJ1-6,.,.,TGTGCCAGTAGTCTTTCGGGGGGAGCCAGCTCCTATAATTCACCCCTCCACTTT,CASSLSGGASSYNSPLHF
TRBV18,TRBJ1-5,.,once,TGTGCCAGCTCACCTATACAGGGAGATCCCCAGCATTTT,CASSPIQGDPQHF
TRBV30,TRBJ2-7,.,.,TGTGCCTGGGCTAACAGGGACTCCTACGAGCAGTACTTC,CAWANRDSYEQYF
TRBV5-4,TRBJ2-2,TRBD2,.,TGTGCCAGCAGCTTGAGAGCGGGGGGCTCGAACACCGGGGAGCTGTTTTTT,CASSLRAGGSNTGELFF
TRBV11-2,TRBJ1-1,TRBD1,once,TGTGCCAGTGGTAGGACGGGACAGGTCAACACTGAAGCTTTCTTT,CASGRTGQVNTEAFF
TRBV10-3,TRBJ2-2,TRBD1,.,TGTGCCATCAGTTCCGGACAGGGGATCGGCACCGGGGAGCTGTTTTTT,CAISSGQGIGTGELFF
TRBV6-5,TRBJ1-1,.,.,TGTGCCAGCAGTTACTCGAGTCAGGTAAACACTGAAGCTTTCTTT,CASSYSSQVNTEAFF
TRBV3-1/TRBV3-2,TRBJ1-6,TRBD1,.,TGTGCCAGCAGCCAAAGTAGGACAGGGAATAATTCACCCCTCCACTTT,CASSQSRTGNNSPLHF
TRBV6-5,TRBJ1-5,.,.,TGTGCCAGCAGTTACGGCAGGGAAAGTCAGCCCCAGCATTTT,CASSYGRESQPQHF
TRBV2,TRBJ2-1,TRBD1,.,TGTGCCAGCGGTAACACAGGGGGCGAGCAGTTCTTC,CASGNTGGEQFF
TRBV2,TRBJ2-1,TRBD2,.,TGTGCCAGCAGGAATAGCGGGGGGAAGAATGAGCAGTTCTTC,CASRNSGGKNEQFF
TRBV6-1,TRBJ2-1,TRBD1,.,TGTGCCAGCAGTGATTGGATGGGACAGGGACCCTACAATGAGCAGTTCTTC,CASSDWMGQGPYNEQFF